This paragraph reports one TCR beta chain. The sample comes from a study of blood T cell repertoires in COVID-19. Method: immunoSEQ multiplex PCR; TCRdb's copy keeps in-frame clones and lacks some. The sample carries about 300,000 clones, about 87% recorded once. The CDR3 consists of 15 residues. CDR1 and CDR2 from the germline V gene are MNHEY and SVGAGI. The V end lost 7 bases, the J end lost 4 bases, and 19 bases lay between the germline ends. J is TRBJ1-2 and V is TRBV6-5; D is undetermined. The specimen sequenced was peripheral blood. This TCR was sampled from a woman between 25 and 40 years old with COVID-19, enrolled during active disease. DNA for the CDR3: TGTGCCAGCACAATAAACCCAGATCTTGGCTATGGCTACACCTTC. Its protein product is CASTINPDLGYGYTF.